This T cell receptor beta chain was retrieved from a study of T cell responses to AZD1222 COVID-19 vaccine. The data were produced by immunoSEQ multiplex PCR, yet TCRdb's version contains in-frame clones alone and is incomplete. The sample records 130,000 or so clones, 93% being singletons. Trimming stripped 0 bases from V and 5 bases from J, with 4 bases between. The CDR3 is 11 amino acids. The V gene's germline CDR1 is GTSNPN and CDR2 SVGIG (reference sequence). The genes are TRBV30 and TRBJ2-5; D call uncertain. The receptor's source is an adult in good health. This specimen was peripheral blood, taken on day 0 of AZD1222 vaccination. CDR3 in DNA: TGTGCCTGGAGTGTGGCGGAGACCCAGTACTTC. As protein: CAWSVAETQYF.